These 25 T cell receptor beta chains came from one sample sequenced in a study of blood T cell repertoires in COVID-19. The protocol was immunoSEQ multiplex PCR, while the TCRdb copy is restricted to in-frame clones and leaves out a portion. The repertoire includes about 260,000 clones, 75% to 90% of them detected once, and approximately 1.5% sits in the top ten. The sequenced sample consisted of peripheral blood. These receptors came from a middle-aged woman who had recovered from COVID-19.

V usage is TRBV6-5 and J usage is TRBJ1-1, with 10 bases matching TRBD1. CDR3 length equals 15 residues. J gave up 3 bases and V 7 bases, and 8 bases lay outside the gene matches. Germline V gene sequence: CDR1 MNHEY, CDR2 SVGAGI. The CDR3: CASTGTGAADTEAFF. As DNA, the CDR3 is TGTGCCAGCACCGGGACAGGGGCGGCAGACACTGAAGCTTTCTTT.

The rearrangement joins TRBV30 to TRBJ2-5; the match to TRBD1 covers 8 bases. V gave up 4 bases and J gave up 7 bases; unmatched junction bases: 11. Germline-derived CDR1 and CDR2 are GTSNPN and SVGIG (reference sequence). The CDR3 has 14 residues. CDR3 sequence reads: CAWKAYRGEGTQYF. The CDR3 DNA reads as TGTGCCTGGAAAGCATACAGGGGGGAAGGGACCCAGTACTTC.

The rearrangement links TRBV24-1 to TRBJ2-5, with D perhaps TRBD2 (5 bases). The length of the CDR3 is 14 residues. From germline, CDR1 is KGHDR and CDR2 SFDVKD. Trimming removed 4 bases at V and 7 bases at J, with 15 bases between. The CDR3 nucleotides are TGTGCCACCAGTGACGGAGGAATACGGGGGACCCAGTACTTC. Amino acids: CATSDGGIRGTQYF.

This rearrangement joins TRBV6-1 to TRBJ1-1; D is perhaps TRBD1 (5 bases). CDR1 and CDR2 (germline): MNHNS, SASEGT. V was trimmed by 1 base and J by 5 bases, leaving 14 bases between them. The CDR3 runs 15 residues. The DNA for the CDR3 is TGTGCCAGCAGTGAAGTAGGGGTAATGAGGACTGAAGCTTTCTTT. Amino acid sequence: CASSEVGVMRTEAFF.

The chain carries TRBV19 and TRBJ2-5, with TRBD2 matching over 12 bases. The V gene end was trimmed by 2 bases and the J gene end by 5 bases; junction bases not matched to a gene: 12. Germline V gene sequence: CDR1 LNHDA, CDR2 SQIVND (reference sequence). The CDR3 has 18 residues. This CDR3 is CASSIFSLAGGGLETQYF. CDR3 DNA: TGTGCCAGTAGTATATTTAGTCTAGCGGGGGGGGGTCTGGAGACCCAGTACTTC.

The chain couples TRBV20-1 to TRBJ1-2, with no clear D. CDR3 length: 11 amino acids. The V end was cut by 5 bases, the J end by 4 bases, with 8 bases between. Germline V gene data show CDR1 as DFQATT and CDR2 as SNEGSKA (reference sequence). CDR3 bases: TGCAGTGCTCCAGTGATCTATGGCTACACCTTC. Protein product: CSAPVIYGYTF.

The chain links TRBV7-2 to TRBJ1-2; 7 bases align to TRBD1. V lost 5 bases and J lost 2; bases outside the gene matches: 5. CDR1 and CDR2 from the germline V gene are SGHTA and FQGNSA. This CDR3 is built from 14 residues. The CDR3 is CASSLQTGNYGYTF. For the CDR3, the DNA is TGTGCCAGCAGCCTGCAGACAGGGAACTATGGCTACACCTTC.

The rearrangement joins TRBV5-6 to TRBJ1-6; 7 nucleotides agree with TRBD1. V shed 0 bases and J 10 bases; nucleotides not matched to a gene: 16. This CDR3 has 18 amino acids. The germline V gene encodes CDR1 SGHDT and CDR2 YYEEEE. The CDR3 protein is CASSLGPTGPGLGSPLHF. Here the CDR3 DNA reads TGTGCCAGCAGCTTGGGGCCGACAGGGCCCGGGCTCGGATCACCCCTCCACTTT.

CDR3 region: CASSLARGHYEQYF. CDR3 DNA sequence: TGTGCCAGCAGCTTAGCCAGGGGTCATTACGAGCAGTACTTC. The V gene is TRBV13, the J gene TRBJ2-7, with D tentatively TRBD1 (6 bases). The germline gives CDR1 PRHDT, CDR2 FYEKMQ (reference sequence). V was shortened by 1 base and J by 4 bases, with 11 bases between the two germline ends. The CDR3 loop spans 14 amino acids.

The chain has TRBV10-1 and TRBJ1-6, with a weak D call TRBD1 (5 bases). V was shortened by 2 bases and J by 7 bases, with 24 bases between the two germline ends. The CDR3 extends over 19 amino acids. The germline CDR1 and CDR2 sequences are WNHNN and SYGVQD (reference sequence). In DNA form, the CDR3 reads TGCGCCAGCAGTGAGCCCTCACCAGGGTCCACTCGGGGGAATTCACCCCTCCACTTT. Its translation: CASSEPSPGSTRGNSPLHF.

This chain links TRBV5-4 with TRBJ2-3; 7 positions match TRBD2. Germline V gene data show CDR1 as SGHNT and CDR2 as YYREEE (reference sequence). The CDR3 runs to 16 residues. The ends lost 0 bases at V and 2 bases at J; junction bases unmatched: 6. The CDR3, as DNA: TGTGCCAGCAGCTTGGGGCGGGGGAGCTACACAGATACGCAGTATTTT. This gives the protein CASSLGRGSYTDTQYF.

The chain couples TRBV29-1 to TRBJ2-2; no definite D call. Germline values: CDR1 SQVTM, CDR2 ANQGSEA. CDR3 size: 11 residues. The CDR3 DNA reads TGCGCCGGCACCCAGGTCGGGGAGCTGTTTTTT. Translating gives CAGTQVGELFF.

The J gene is TRBJ1-3, the V gene TRBV3-1 (or the pseudogene TRBV3-2); D perhaps matches TRBD1 (6 bases). This CDR3 region has 18 residues. V was shortened by 0 bases and J by 4 bases, with 19 bases between the two germline ends. Germline lookup yields CDR1 LGHDT and CDR2 YNNKEL (reference sequence). CDR3 sequence: CASSQEIGRGGAGNTIYF. CDR3 coding DNA: TGTGCCAGCAGCCAAGAAATCGGCCGGGGGGGCGCGGGAAACACCATATATTTT.

The chain joins TRBV9 to TRBJ2-1; tentatively, D is TRBD2 (6 bases). V lost 4 bases and J lost 8, with 10 bases in between. CDR3 size: 12 residues. The germline gives CDR1 SGDLS, CDR2 YYNGEE. CDR3 bases: TGTGCCAGCAGCCAGTGGGGGGATGAGCAGTTCTTC. It is translated as CASSQWGDEQFF.

This rearrangement joins TRBV2 to TRBJ1-2, with TRBD1 matching over 10 bases. The CDR3 contains 14 residues. J lost 3 bases, V lost 5 bases, and 3 bases had no gene match. CDR1 is SNHLY, CDR2 FYNNEI, per germline. The CDR3 DNA sequence: TGTGCCAGCAGTAGACAGGGGGCCGACTATGGCTACACCTTC. This codes for CASSRQGADYGYTF.

The chain recombines TRBV4-1 with TRBJ1-5; TRBD1 matches 9 bases. Germline-derived CDR1 and CDR2 are MGHRA and YSYEKL. The CDR3 sequence is 15 residues long. The J segment lost 7 bases and the V segment lost 2 bases, leaving 6 bases of the junction unmatched. CDR3 protein: CASSQPDRGDQPQHF. CDR3 coding DNA: TGCGCCAGCAGCCAACCGGACAGGGGTGACCAGCCCCAGCATTTT.

The gene calls are TRBV6-2 or TRBV6-3 and TRBJ1-2, with 7 bases fitting TRBD1. Trimming removed 6 bases from V and 3 bases from J; junction bases left unmatched: 4. The CDR3 loop spans 13 amino acids. CDR1 and CDR2 (germline): MNHEY, SVGEGT. The DNA of the CDR3 is TGTGCCAGCAGCGGACAGGTCTACTATGGCTACACCTTC. Amino acid sequence: CASSGQVYYGYTF.

This chain connects TRBV5-6 to TRBJ1-6, with D unresolved. Germline V gene sequence: CDR1 SGHDT, CDR2 YYEEEE. V was cut by 5 bases and J by 10 bases, with 16 bases left in between. The CDR3 extends over 14 amino acids. The chain's CDR3 is CASSYTNRLSPLHF. The CDR3 bases are TGTGCCAGCAGTTATACTAACCGACTCTCACCCCTCCACTTT.

This clone came up once. J is TRBJ1-3 and V is TRBV5-4; D not resolved. CDR1 is SGHNT, CDR2 YYREEE, per germline (reference sequence). The CDR3 length is 15 residues. Trimming cost V 6 bases and J 6 bases, with 19 bases left between them. The CDR3 spells CASKPDLGGSNTIYF. CDR3 coding DNA: TGTGCCAGCAAACCGGACCTTGGAGGGTCAAACACCATATATTTT.

The chain joins TRBV29-1 to TRBJ1-2, with 11 bases that match TRBD1. Looked up from germline, CDR1 is SQVTM and CDR2 is ANQGSEA. Losses at the gene ends were 8 bases for V and 7 bases for J; bases not matched to a gene: 9. The CDR3 runs 13 residues. The DNA for the CDR3 is TGCAGCACCGGACAGGGGGCCCTCGGTGGCTACACCTTC. Translating gives CSTGQGALGGYTF.

The CDR3 loop reads CASSPGQGPYEQYF. CDR3 sequence (DNA): TGTGCCAGTAGTCCGGGACAGGGGCCCTACGAGCAGTACTTC. The chain combines TRBV19 with TRBJ2-7; the match to TRBD1 covers 10 bases. CDR1 LNHDA and CDR2 SQIVND come from the germline V gene (reference sequence). This CDR3 region has 14 residues. J gave up 2 bases and V 5 bases, and 3 bases lay outside the gene matches.

V is TRBV4-3 and J is TRBJ2-3, with TRBD1 as a possible D gene (5 bases). The germline CDR1 and CDR2 sequences are LGHNA and YSLEER. Trimming pared 2 bases from V and 2 bases from J, leaving 8 bases between. The CDR3 has 14 residues. Here the CDR3 DNA reads TGCGCCAGCAGCCAATCAGGGTTCACAGATACGCAGTATTTT. Its protein product is CASSQSGFTDTQYF.

The rearrangement joins TRBV5-1 to TRBJ1-4; 12 positions agree with TRBD1. V gave up 4 bases and J gave up 7 bases; unmatched junction bases: 5. CDR3 length: 15 amino acids. Looked up from germline, CDR1 is SGHRS and CDR2 is YFSETQ. The CDR3 is CASSGGTGGSEKLFF. The CDR3 coding sequence is TGCGCCAGCAGCGGAGGGACAGGGGGCAGTGAAAAACTGTTTTTT. Drawing the rest from reference TRBV5-1 and TRBJ1-4, the complete variable domain is KAGVTQTPRYLIKTRGQQVTLSCSPISGHRSVSWYQQTPGQGLQFLFEYFSETQRNKGNFPGRFSGRQFSNSRSEMNVSTLELGDSALYLCASSGGTGGSEKLFFGSGTQLSVL.

V is TRBV15 and J is TRBJ1-6; 7 nucleotides align to TRBD1. This CDR3 comprises 15 residues. V dropped 6 bases and J dropped 7; count of bases not matched to a gene: 9. CDR1 and CDR2 (germline): LNHNV, YYDKDF (reference sequence). In nucleotides, the CDR3 is TGTGCCACCAGGCCTGGGGCCAGGGGGAATTCACCCCTCCACTTT. Amino acid sequence: CATRPGARGNSPLHF.

The chain is built from TRBV11-2 and TRBJ1-5; 9 nucleotides align to TRBD1. Germline CDR1 SGHAT, CDR2 FQNNGV. This CDR3 comprises 15 residues. V gave up 1 base and J gave up 6 bases; unmatched junction bases: 4. CDR3 in amino acids: CASSLGQGGGQPQHF. Written as DNA, the CDR3 is TGTGCCAGCAGCTTAGGACAGGGGGGCGGTCAGCCCCAGCATTTT.